This T cell receptor beta chain derives from a study of spatial heterogeneity in lung cancer. As for the study in general: Consistent detection of more beta-chain than alpha-chain sequences was observed. Mean representation of each unique TCR and UMI combination in the raw reads exceeded 9.5 occurrences.

A unique molecular identifier was carried by every single TCR cDNA molecule. Each CDR3 protein gets one entry after TCRdb re-called the 5' RACE reads with MiXCR. This sample has roughly 100,000 distinct CDR3 sequences, with under 9% found just once. This clonotype was seen a few times. Time point given: sample taken at primary tumor resection. Tumor, nontumor lung or frozen PBMC supplied whole RNA that was sequenced unsorted. CDR3 size: 16 residues. The trim removed 10 bases at V and 0 bases at J, leaving 9 bases unmatched. Germline V gene sequence: CDR1 LNHDA, CDR2 SQIVND (reference sequence). The clonotype originates from a male donor with early-stage non-small cell lung cancer. The rearrangement joins TRBV19 to TRBJ2-2; TRBD2 agrees at 9 bases. The input for sequencing was PBMCs, taken at surgery. The CDR3 nucleotides read TGTGCCACCGCATCTAGCGGGGCTCCGAACACCGGGGAGCTGTTTTTT. This gives the protein CATASSGAPNTGELFF.